This is a list of T cell receptor beta chains from one sample in a study of low-dose radiotherapy and immunotherapy resistance in tumors. TCRdb reprocessed the reads via MiXCR and lists one record per CDR3 protein. The repertoire holds some 45,000 distinct CDR3 sequences, with around 11% as singletons. The sequences come from PBMCs, collected before treatment. These receptors all stem from a female donor with ovarian cancer. The CDR3 runs from the conserved cysteine through the conserved F or W.

TRBJ2-7	15	TRBV7-9	CASSLIGTGVYEQYF
TRBJ2-2	13	TRBV3-1	CASSQGNTGELFF
TRBJ2-2	15	TRBV3-1	CASSQEGANTGELFF
TRBJ2-7	14	TRBV18	CASSAGTGAYEQYF
TRBJ2-3	15	TRBV7-3	CASSSMRAGGDTQYF
TRBJ2-3	14	TRBV5-1	CASSLGDTTDTQYF
TRBJ1-5	16	TRBV12-3/TRBV12-4	CASSKTQGSSNQPQHF
TRBJ2-1	15	TRBV10-1	CASSGTLTSGNEQFF
TRBJ2-2	15	TRBV28	CASSPIGGATGELFF
TRBJ2-3	17	TRBV24-1	CATSPALAAGVGDTQYF
TRBJ1-4	14	TRBV2	CASSSRGFNEKLFF